The present TCR beta chain was sequenced within a study of T cell responses to AZD1222 COVID-19 vaccine (dated by TCRdb to the early 2020s). Concerning the study at large: A total of about 240 trial participants underwent TCR sequencing, of whom nearly 210 received two doses of AZD1222 and some 25 received two doses of the MenACWY control vaccine. Trial participants were enrolled into age subgroups of 18-55, 56-69 and 70-plus years, which contained 148, 28 and 57 TCR-sequenced participants, respectively.

The CDR3 regions of human TCRbeta chains were analyzed by immunosequencing. Per the original workflow: TCRs in the repertoires were matched against a reference library of SARS-CoV-2-specific TCRs that had been generated with the MIRA antigen-specificity platform. Breadth meant the fraction of unique TCRs that were SARS-CoV-2-associated, whereas depth meant the fraction of total T cells that were SARS-CoV-2-associated. Using the MIRA data, each spike-specific TCR was mapped to the spike region that the TCR reacts to and placed in a CD4 or CD8 class. Log10-transformed breadth and depth values were compared by one-way ANOVA with Sidak's multiple comparisons tests. TCRdb limited this immuneACCESS table to in-frame rearrangements with V and J called. A share of clones is missing; checked studies link under half to unresolved V genes, and the rest is unexplained. V and J calls and clone size are those listed in that table; D and trimming were worked out from the DNA. In this sample the table shows 130,000 or so clones, about 91% of which occur a single time. The ten largest clones represent roughly 2% of the sample.

The CDR3 runs 14 amino acids, cysteine and phenylalanine included. Only CDR3 DNA remains: 42 bases, in frame from the first base. Broad study findings and their caveats: Reportedly, almost half of the unique spike-specific TCRs recognized epitopes lying outside the regions that are mutated in the B.1.351 and B.1.1.7 variants. No day 14 peak-response samples were available, so repertoires were characterized only after the peak T cell response. CD4 TCRs associated with the vaccine covered the entire spike protein, and the dominant responses were in regions 160-218 and 743-854. Conclusions about previously exposed vaccinees are limited, since just a handful of AZD1222 recipients were seropositive for SARS-CoV-2 at baseline. A significant rise in spike-specific TCR breadth and depth was observed after two AZD1222 doses relative to day 0 and relative to MenACWY recipients. In the small 56-69-year group, the increase in depth fell short of significance, most likely because of low power. Most participants were white British and females outnumbered males, and the authors suggested that clonal diversity may have been underestimated.

The meaning of the sample's time point label: about 28 days (+/-7) after the second vaccine dose. AZD1222 recipients with second doses at about 4 weeks or about 12 weeks were pooled, because spike-specific TCR depth and breadth did not differ between schedules. Vaccinee samples were obtained from the UK trials COV001 and COV002, which included a single-blind randomized controlled phase 2/3 trial of AZD1222 (ChAdOx1 nCoV-19) in healthy adults. Trial participant PBMC samples were collected at day 0 and day 28 after the second dose for TCRbeta chain sequencing. As regards this clone: The specificity of this receptor is unknown. Base qualities are not provided; no much larger clone lies one nucleotide away.

This receptor chain uses TRBV21-1 and TRBJ1-6. TRBV21-1 is a known pseudogene. The receptor was isolated from an adult who received the AZD1222 COVID-19 vaccine. The material sequenced was peripheral blood, taken 28 days after the second AZD1222 dose. The encoded CDR3 is CASSNRRGASPLHF. The DNA sequence is given as TGTGCCAGCAGCAATAGGAGGGGGGCTTCACCCCTCCACTTT.